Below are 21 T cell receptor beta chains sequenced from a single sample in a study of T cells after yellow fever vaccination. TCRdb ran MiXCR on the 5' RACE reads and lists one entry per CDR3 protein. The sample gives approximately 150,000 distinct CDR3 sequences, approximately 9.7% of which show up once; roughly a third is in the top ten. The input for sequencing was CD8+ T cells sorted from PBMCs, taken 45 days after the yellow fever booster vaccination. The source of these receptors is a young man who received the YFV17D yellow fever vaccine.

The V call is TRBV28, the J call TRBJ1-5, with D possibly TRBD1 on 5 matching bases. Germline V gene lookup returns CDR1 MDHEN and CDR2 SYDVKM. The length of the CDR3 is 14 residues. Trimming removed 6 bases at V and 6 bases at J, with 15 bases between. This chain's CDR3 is CASRDYSGSQPQHF. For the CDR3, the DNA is TGTGCCAGCAGAGATTATTCAGGGTCTCAGCCCCAGCATTTT.

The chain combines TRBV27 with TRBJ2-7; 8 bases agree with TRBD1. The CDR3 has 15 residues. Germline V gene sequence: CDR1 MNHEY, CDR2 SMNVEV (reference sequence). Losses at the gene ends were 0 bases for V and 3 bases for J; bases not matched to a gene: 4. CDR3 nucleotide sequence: TGTGCCAGCAGTTTATCGGCCAGGGGGCACTACGAGCAGTACTTC. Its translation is CASSLSARGHYEQYF.

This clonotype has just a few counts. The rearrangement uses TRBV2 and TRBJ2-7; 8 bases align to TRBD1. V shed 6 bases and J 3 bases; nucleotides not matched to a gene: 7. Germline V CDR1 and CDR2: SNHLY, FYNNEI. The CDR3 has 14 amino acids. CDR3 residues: CASRRQGPNYEQYV. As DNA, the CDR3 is TGTGCCAGCAGGCGACAGGGGCCCAACTACGAGCAGTACGTC.

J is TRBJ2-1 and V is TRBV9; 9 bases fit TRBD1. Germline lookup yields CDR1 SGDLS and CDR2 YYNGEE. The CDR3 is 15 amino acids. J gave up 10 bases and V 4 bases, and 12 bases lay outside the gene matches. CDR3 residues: CASSPSPGTGYEQFF. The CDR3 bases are TGTGCCAGCAGCCCGAGTCCCGGGACAGGGTACGAGCAGTTCTTC.

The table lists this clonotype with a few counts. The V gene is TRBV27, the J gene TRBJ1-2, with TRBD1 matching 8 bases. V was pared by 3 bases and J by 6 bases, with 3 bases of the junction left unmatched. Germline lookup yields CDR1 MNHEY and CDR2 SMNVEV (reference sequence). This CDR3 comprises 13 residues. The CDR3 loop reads CASSLQGAHGYTF. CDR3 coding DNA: TGTGCCAGCAGTTTGCAGGGGGCGCATGGCTACACCTTC.

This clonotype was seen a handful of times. The CDR3 sequence is CASSYRDQFF. As DNA, the CDR3 is TGTGCCAGCAGCTATCGGGACCAGTTCTTC. V is TRBV13 and J is TRBJ2-1; either TRBD1 or TRBD2 may supply D (5 bases each). CDR1 is PRHDT, CDR2 FYEKMQ, per germline (reference sequence). Between the trimmed V and J ends, which lost 4 bases and 13 bases, there was a span of 8 bases. There are 10 residues in the CDR3.

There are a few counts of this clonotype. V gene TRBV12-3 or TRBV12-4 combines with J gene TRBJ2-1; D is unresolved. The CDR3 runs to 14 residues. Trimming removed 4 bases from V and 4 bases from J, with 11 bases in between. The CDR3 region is CASSSDGAYNEQFF. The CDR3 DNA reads TGTGCCAGCAGTTCGGACGGAGCGTACAATGAGCAGTTCTTC.

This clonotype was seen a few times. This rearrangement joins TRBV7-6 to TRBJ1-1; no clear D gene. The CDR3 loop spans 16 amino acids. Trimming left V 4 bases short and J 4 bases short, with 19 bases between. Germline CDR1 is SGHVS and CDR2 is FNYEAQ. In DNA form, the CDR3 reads TGTGCCAGCAGCTCCCTAGGGCGGGATCGGAGCACTGAAGCTTTCTTT. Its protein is CASSSLGRDRSTEAFF.

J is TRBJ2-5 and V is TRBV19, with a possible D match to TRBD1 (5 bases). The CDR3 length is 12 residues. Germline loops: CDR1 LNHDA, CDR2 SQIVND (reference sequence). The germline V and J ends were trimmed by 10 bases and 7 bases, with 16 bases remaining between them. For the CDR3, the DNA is TGTGCCACACGGGTGGGGCCGGGGACCCAGTACTTC. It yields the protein CATRVGPGTQYF.

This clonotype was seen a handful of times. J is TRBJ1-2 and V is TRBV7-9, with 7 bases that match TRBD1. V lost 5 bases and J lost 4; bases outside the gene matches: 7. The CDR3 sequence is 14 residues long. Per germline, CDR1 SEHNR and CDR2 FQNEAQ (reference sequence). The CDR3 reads CASSPPGTAYGYTF. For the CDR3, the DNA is TGTGCCAGCAGCCCGCCTGGGACAGCCTATGGCTACACCTTC. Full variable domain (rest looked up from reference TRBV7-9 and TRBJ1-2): DTGVSQNPRHKITKRGQNVTFRCDPISEHNRLYWYRQTLGQGPEFLTYFQNEAQLEKSRLLSDRFSAERPKGSFSTLEIQRTEQGDSAMYLCASSPPGTAYGYTFGSGTRLTVV.

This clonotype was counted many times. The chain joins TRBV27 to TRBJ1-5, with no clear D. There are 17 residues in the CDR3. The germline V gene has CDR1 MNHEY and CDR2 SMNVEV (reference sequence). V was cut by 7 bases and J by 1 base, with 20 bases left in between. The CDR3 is CASTAFGPHISNQPQHF. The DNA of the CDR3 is TGTGCCAGCACGGCATTCGGACCTCATATCAGCAATCAGCCCCAGCATTTT.

CDR3 in amino acids: CASSGTGVQPQHF. Here the CDR3 DNA reads TGTGCCAGCAGTGGGACAGGGGTTCAGCCCCAGCATTTT. The chain joins TRBV6-6 to TRBJ1-5, with TRBD1 identical over 10 bases. Trimming cost V 5 bases and J 6 bases; bases outside gene matches: 1. From germline, CDR1 is MNHNY and CDR2 SVGAGI (reference sequence). The CDR3 has 13 residues.

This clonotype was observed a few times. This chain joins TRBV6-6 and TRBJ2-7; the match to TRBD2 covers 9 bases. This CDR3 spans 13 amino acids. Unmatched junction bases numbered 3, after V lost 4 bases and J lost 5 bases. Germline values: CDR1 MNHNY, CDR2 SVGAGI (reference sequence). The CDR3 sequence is CASSWTSVHEQYV. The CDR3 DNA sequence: TGTGCCAGCAGTTGGACTAGCGTCCACGAGCAGTACGTC.

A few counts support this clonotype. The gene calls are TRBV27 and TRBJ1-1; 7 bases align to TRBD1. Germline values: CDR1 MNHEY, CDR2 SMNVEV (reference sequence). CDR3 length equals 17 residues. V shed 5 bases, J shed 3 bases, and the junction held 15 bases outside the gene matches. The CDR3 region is CASSRRGVTRKDTEAFF. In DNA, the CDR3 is TGTGCCAGCAGTCGCAGGGGGGTCACGAGAAAGGACACTGAAGCTTTCTTT.

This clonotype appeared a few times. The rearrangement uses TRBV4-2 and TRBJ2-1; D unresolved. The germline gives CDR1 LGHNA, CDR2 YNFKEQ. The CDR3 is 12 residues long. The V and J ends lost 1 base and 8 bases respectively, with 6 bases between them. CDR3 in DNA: TGTGCCAGCAGCCAAGGTATCGATGAGCAGTTCTTC. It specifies CASSQGIDEQFF.

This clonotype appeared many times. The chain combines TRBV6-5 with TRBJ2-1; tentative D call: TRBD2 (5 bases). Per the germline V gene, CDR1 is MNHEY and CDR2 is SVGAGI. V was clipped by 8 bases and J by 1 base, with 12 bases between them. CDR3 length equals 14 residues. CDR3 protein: CASSTGSSYNEQFF. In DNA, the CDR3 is TGTGCCAGCTCAACGGGGAGTTCCTACAATGAGCAGTTCTTC.

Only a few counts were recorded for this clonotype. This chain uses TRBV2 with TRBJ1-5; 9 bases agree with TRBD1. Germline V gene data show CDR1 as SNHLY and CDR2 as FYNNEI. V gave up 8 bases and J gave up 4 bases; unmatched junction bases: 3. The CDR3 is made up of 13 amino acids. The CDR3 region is CASEGQGNQPQHF. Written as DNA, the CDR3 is TGTGCCAGCGAGGGACAGGGAAATCAGCCCCAGCATTTT.

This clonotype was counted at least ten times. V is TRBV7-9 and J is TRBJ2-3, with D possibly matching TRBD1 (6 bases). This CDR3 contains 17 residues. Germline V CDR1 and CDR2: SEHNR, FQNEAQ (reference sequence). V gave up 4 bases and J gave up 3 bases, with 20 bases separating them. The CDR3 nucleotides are TGTGCCAGCAGCTACTTCGTACAGGGATTAGGTACAGATACGCAGTATTTT. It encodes CASSYFVQGLGTDTQYF. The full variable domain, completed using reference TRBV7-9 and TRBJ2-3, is DTGVSQNPRHKITKRGQNVTFRCDPISEHNRLYWYRQTLGQGPEFLTYFQNEAQLEKSRLLSDRFSAERPKGSFSTLEIQRTEQGDSAMYLCASSYFVQGLGTDTQYFGPGTRLTVL.

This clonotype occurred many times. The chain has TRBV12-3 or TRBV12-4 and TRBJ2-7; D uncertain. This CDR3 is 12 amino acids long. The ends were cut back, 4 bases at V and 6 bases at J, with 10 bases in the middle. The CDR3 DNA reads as TGTGCCAGCAGTTCTTATCTAGGCGAGCAGTACTTC. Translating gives CASSSYLGEQYF.

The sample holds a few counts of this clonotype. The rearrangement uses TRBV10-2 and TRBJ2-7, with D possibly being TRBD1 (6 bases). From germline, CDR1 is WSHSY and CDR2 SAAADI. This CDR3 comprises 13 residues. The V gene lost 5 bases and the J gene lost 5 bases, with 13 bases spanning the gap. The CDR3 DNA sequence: TGCGCCAGCAGTCCGAACAGGGCCCACGAGCAGTACTTC. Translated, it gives CASSPNRAHEQYF.

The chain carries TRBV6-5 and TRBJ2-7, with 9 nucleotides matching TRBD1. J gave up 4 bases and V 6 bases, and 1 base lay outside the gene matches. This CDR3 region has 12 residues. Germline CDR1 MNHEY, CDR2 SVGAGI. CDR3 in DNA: TGTGCCAGCAGGGACAGGGGTTACGAGCAGTACTTC. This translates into CASRDRGYEQYF.